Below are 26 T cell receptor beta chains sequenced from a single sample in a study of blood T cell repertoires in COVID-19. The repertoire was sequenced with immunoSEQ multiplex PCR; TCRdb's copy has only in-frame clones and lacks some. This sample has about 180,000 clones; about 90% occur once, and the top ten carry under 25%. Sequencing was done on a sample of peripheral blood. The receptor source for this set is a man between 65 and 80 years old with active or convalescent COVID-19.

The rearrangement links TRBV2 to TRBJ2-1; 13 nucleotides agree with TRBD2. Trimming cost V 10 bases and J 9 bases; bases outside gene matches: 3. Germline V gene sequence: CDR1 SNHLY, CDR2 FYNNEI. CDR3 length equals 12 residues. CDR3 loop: CATGTSGTEQFF. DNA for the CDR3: TGTGCCACCGGGACTAGCGGGACTGAGCAGTTCTTC.

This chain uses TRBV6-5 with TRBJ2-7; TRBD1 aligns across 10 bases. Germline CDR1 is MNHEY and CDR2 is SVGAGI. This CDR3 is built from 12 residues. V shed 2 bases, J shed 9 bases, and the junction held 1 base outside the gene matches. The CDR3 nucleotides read TGTGCCAGCAGTTACGGGGACAGGGGGCAGTACTTC. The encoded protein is CASSYGDRGQYF.

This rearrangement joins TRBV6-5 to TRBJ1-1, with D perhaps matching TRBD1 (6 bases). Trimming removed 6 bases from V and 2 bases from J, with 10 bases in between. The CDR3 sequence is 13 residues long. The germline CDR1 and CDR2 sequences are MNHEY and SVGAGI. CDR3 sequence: CASRRQANTEAFF. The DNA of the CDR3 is TGTGCCAGCAGGAGACAGGCCAACACTGAAGCTTTCTTT.

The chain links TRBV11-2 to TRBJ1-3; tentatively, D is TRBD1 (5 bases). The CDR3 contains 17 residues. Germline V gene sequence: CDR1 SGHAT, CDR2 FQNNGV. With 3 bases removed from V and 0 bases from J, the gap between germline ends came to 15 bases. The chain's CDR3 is CASSFNAGGASGNTIYF. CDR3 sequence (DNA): TGTGCCAGCAGCTTTAATGCCGGAGGGGCCTCTGGAAACACCATATATTTT.

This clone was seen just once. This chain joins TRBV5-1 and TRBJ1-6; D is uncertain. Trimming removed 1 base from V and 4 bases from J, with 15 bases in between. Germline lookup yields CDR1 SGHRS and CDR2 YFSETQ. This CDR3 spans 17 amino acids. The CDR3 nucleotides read TGCGCCAGCAGCTTGATCTCTCCCAGGACTTATAATTCACCCCTCCACTTT. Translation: CASSLISPRTYNSPLHF.

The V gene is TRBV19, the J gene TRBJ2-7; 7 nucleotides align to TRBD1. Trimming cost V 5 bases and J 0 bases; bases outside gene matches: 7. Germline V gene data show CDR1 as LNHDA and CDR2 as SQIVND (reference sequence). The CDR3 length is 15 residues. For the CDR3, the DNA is TGTGCCAGTAGTTCCCCCGGGACAGCCTCCTACGAGCAGTACTTC. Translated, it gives CASSSPGTASYEQYF.

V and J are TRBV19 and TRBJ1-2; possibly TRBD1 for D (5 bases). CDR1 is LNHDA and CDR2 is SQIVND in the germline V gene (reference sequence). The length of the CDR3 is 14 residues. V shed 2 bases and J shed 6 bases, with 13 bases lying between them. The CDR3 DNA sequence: TGTGCCAGTAGTATAAGGCCGGCGGGGGATGGCTACACCTTC. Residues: CASSIRPAGDGYTF.

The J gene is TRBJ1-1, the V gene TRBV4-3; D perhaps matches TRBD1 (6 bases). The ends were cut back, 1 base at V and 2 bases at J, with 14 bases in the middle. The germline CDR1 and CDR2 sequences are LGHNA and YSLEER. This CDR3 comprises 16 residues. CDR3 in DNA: TGCGCCAGCAGCCAAGCGGGGGGCAGGGAAAACACTGAAGCTTTCTTT. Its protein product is CASSQAGGRENTEAFF.

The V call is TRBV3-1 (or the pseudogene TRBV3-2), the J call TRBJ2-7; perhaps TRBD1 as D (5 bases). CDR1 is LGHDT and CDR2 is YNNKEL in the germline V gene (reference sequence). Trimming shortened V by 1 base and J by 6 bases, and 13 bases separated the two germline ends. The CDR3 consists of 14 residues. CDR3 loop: CASSQVRGQGEQYF. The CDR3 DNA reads TGTGCCAGCAGCCAAGTTAGGGGCCAGGGCGAGCAGTACTTC.

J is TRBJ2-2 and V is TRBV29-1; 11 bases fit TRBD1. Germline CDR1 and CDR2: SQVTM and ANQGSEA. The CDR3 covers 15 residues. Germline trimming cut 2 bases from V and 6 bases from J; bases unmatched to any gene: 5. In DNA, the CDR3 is TGCAGCGTTGAATTGGGGGACAGGGGGTCCGGGGAGCTGTTTTTT. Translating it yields CSVELGDRGSGELFF.

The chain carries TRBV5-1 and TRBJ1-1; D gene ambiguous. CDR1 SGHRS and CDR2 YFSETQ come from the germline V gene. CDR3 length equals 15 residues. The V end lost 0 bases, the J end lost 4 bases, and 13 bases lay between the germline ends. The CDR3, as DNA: TGCGCCAGCAGCTTGGTGGTCCGAGGTGGCACTGAAGCTTTCTTT. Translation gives CASSLVVRGGTEAFF. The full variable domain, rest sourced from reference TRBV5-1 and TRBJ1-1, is KAGVTQTPRYLIKTRGQQVTLSCSPISGHRSVSWYQQTPGQGLQFLFEYFSETQRNKGNFPGRFSGRQFSNSRSEMNVSTLELGDSALYLCASSLVVRGGTEAFFGQGTRLTVV.

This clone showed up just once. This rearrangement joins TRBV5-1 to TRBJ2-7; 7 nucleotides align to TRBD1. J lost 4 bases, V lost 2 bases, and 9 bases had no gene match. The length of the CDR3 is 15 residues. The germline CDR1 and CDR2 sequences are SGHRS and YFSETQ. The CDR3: CASSFARQGPYEQYF. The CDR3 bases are TGCGCCAGCAGCTTCGCAAGACAGGGACCTTACGAGCAGTACTTC.

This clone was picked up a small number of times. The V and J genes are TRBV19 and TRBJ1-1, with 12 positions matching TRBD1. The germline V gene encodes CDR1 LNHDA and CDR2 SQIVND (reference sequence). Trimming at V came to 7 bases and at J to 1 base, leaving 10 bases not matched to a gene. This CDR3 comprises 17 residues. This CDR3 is CASNRDRGHSENTEAFF. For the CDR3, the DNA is TGTGCCAGTAATAGGGACAGGGGGCATTCTGAGAACACTGAAGCTTTCTTT.

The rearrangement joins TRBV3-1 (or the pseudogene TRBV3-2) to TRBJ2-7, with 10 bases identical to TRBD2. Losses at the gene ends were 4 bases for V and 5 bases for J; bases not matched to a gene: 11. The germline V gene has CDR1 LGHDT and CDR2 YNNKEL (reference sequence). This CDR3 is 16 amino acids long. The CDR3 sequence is CASSPLVAGGPHEQYF. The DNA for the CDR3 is TGTGCCAGCAGCCCCTTGGTAGCGGGAGGTCCCCACGAGCAGTACTTC.

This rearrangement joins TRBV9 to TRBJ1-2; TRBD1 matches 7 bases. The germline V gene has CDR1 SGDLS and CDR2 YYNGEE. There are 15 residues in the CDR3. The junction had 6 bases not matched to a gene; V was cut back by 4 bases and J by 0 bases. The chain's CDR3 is CASSPRQGTNYGYTF. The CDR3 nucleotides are TGTGCCAGCAGCCCACGACAGGGAACTAACTATGGCTACACCTTC.

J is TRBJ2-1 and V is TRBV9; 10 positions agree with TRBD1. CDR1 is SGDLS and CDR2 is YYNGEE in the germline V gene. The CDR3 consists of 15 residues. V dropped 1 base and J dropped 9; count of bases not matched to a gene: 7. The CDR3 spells CASSVRGQGGAEQFF. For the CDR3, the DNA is TGTGCCAGCAGCGTACGAGGACAGGGGGGAGCTGAGCAGTTCTTC.

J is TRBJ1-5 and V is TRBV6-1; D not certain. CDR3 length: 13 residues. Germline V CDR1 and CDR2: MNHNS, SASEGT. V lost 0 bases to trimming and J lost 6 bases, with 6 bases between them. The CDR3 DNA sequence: TGTGCCAGCAGTGAAGCCGTCGGTCAGCCCCAGCATTTT. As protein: CASSEAVGQPQHF.

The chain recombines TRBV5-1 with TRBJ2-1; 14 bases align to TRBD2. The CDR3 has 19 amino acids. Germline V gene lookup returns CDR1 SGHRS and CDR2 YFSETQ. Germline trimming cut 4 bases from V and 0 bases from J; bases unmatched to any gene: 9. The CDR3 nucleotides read TGCGCCAGCAGCCCGGGACTAGCGGGGGTTATAAGCTCCTACAATGAGCAGTTCTTC. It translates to CASSPGLAGVISSYNEQFF.

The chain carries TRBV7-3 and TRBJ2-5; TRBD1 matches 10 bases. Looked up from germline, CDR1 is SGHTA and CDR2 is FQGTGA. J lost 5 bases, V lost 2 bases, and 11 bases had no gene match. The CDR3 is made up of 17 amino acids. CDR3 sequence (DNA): TGTGCCAGCAGCTTAGGTCCGGGACAGGGGTCGGGGGAGACCCAGTACTTC. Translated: CASSLGPGQGSGETQYF.

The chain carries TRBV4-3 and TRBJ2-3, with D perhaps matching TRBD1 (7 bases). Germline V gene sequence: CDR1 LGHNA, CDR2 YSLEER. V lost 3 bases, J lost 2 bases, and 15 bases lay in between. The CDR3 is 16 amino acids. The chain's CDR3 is CASSQAQGGNTDTQYF. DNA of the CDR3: TGCGCCAGCAGCCAGGCCCAGGGGGGAAACACAGATACGCAGTATTTT.

CDR3 in DNA: TGTGCCAGCAGTTACTTCGCACTAGGCAATGAGCAGTTCTTC. Amino acids: CASSYFALGNEQFF. The rearrangement links TRBV6-2 or TRBV6-3 to TRBJ2-1; D is perhaps TRBD2 (5 bases). Trimming took off 1 base at V and 6 bases at J, with 10 bases between the two ends. Germline lookup yields CDR1 MNHEY and CDR2 SVGEGT. The CDR3 spans 14 residues.

CDR3 nucleotides: TGTGCCAGTAACCCCCCCCGGGGCACTGAAGCTTTCTTT. It yields the protein CASNPPRGTEAFF. V is TRBV19 and J is TRBJ1-1; unclear D gene. The germline V gene encodes CDR1 LNHDA and CDR2 SQIVND (reference sequence). With 7 bases removed from V and 4 bases from J, the gap between germline ends came to 13 bases. The CDR3 runs 13 residues.

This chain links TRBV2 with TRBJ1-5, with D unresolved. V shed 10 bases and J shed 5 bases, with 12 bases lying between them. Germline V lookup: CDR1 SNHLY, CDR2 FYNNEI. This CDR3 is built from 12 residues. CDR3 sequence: CATSAEDQPQHF. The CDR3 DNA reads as TGTGCCACCTCGGCCGAGGATCAGCCCCAGCATTTT. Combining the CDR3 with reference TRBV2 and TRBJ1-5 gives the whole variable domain EPEVTQTPSHQVTQMGQEVILRCVPISNHLYFYWYRQILGQKVEFLVSFYNNEISEKSEIFDDQFSVERPDGSNFTLKIRSTKLEDSAMYFCATSAEDQPQHFGDGTRLSIL.

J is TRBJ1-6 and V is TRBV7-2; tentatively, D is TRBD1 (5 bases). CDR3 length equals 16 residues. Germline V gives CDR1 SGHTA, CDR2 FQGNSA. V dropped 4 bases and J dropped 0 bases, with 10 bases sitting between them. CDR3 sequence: CASSSSQGSYNSPLHF. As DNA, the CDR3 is TGTGCCAGCAGCTCAAGCCAGGGCTCCTATAATTCACCCCTCCACTTT.

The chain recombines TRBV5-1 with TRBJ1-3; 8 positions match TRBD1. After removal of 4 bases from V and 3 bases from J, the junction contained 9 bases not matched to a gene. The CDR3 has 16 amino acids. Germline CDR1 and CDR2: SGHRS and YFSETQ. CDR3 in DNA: TGCGCCAGCAGCCAAGCAGGACAGGGCGGTGGAAACACCATATATTTT. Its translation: CASSQAGQGGGNTIYF. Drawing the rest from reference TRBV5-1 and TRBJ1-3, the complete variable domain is KAGVTQTPRYLIKTRGQQVTLSCSPISGHRSVSWYQQTPGQGLQFLFEYFSETQRNKGNFPGRFSGRQFSNSRSEMNVSTLELGDSALYLCASSQAGQGGGNTIYFGEGSWLTVV.

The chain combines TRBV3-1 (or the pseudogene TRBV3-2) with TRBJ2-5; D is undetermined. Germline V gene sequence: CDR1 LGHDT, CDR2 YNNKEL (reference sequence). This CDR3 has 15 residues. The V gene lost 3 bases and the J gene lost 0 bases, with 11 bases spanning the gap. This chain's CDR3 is CASSQAPQYQETQYF. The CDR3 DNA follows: TGTGCCAGCAGCCAGGCCCCCCAATACCAAGAGACCCAGTACTTC.